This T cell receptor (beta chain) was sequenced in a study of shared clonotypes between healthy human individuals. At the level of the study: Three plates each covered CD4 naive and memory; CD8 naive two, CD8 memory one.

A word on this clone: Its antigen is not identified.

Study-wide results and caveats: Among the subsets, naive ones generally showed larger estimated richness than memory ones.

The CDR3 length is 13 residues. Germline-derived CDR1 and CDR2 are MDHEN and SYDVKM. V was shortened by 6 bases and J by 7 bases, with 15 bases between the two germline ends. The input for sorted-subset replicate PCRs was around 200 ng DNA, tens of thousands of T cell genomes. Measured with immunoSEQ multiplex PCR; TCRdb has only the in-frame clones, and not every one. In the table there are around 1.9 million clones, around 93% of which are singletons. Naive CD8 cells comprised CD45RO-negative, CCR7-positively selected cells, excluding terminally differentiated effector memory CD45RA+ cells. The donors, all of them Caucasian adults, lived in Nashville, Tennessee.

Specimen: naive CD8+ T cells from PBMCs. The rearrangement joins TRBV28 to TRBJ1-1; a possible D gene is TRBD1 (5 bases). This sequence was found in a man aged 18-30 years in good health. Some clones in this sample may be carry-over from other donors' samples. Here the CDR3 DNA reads TGTGCCAGCAGCCGGGACGGGTCGTTTGAAGCTTTCTTT. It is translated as CASSRDGSFEAFF. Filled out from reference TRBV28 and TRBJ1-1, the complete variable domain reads DVKVTQSSRYLVKRTGEKVFLECVQDMDHENMFWYRQDPGLGLRLIYFSYDVKMKEKGDIPEGYSVSREKKERFSLILESASTNQTSMYLCASSRDGSFEAFFGQGTRLTVV.